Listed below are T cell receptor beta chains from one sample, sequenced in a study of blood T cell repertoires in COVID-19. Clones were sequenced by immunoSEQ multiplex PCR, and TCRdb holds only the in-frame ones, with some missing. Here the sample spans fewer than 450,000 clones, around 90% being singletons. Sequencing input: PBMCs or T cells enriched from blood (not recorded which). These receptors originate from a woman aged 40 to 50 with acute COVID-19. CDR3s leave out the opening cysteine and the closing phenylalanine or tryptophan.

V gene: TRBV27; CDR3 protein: ASSLRGRVDGYT
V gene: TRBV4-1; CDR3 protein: ASSQDLGRFGGYT
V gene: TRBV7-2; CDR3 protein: ASSPRTSGWETQY
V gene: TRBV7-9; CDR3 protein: ASSQGAGRVEKLF
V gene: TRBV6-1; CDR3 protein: ASSEAGRLLGAF
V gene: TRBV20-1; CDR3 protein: SASFGLGSPLH
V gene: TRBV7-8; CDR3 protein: ASSPGFHRGRNTEAF
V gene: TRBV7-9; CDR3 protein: ASSLVSGIDGYT
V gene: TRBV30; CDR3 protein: AWSATSGNTIY
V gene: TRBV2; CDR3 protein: ASADWGQGNQPQH
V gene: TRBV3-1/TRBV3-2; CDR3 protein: ASSQETGSGEETQY
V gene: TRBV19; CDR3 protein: ASSIGGGTDEQY
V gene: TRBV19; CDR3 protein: ASSRGGDRETQY
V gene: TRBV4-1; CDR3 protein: ASSRAPGFNSYEQY
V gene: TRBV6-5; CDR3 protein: ASSTGLNTEAF
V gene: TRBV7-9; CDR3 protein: ASSPDTLTYEQY
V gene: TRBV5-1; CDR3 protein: ASRDSGANVLT
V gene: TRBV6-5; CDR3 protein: ASSNSGGSSYEQY
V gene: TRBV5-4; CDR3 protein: ASSLDGGALYEQY
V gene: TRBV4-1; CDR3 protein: ASSQAFLRGTYEQY
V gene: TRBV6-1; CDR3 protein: ASSGRGGSSGNTIY
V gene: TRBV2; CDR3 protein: ASSGGGYRDKQEAF
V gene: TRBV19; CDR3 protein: ASSRLAGDTDTQY
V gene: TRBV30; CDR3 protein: AWSVRQAGYT
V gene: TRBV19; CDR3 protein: ASRGTGLGYT
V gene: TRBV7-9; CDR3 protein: ASSLAVGTALGYEQY
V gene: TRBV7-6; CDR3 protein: ASTLRGGVNQPQH
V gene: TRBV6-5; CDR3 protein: ASQARLAIGNEQY
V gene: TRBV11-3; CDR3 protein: ASSSKGPDRGRLQPQH
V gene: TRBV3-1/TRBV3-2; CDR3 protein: ASSQGRLAGAGVTQY
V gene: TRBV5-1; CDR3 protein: ASSWDSNSPLH
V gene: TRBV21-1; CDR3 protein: ASSTNFYGYT
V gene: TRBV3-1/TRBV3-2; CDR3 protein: ASSQEVITGLNTEAF
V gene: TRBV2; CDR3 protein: ASSELGRGVTGELF
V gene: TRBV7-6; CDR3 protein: ASSLGRPGSGNTIY
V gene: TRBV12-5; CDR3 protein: ASGGTSGESYEQY
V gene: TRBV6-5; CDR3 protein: ASRGGGLTYEQY
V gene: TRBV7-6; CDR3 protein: ASSGQGINQPQH
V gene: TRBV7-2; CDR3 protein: ASSFRGNTIY
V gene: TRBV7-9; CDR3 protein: ASSPGQGPPGYT
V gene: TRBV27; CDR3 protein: ASSLIPGKAF
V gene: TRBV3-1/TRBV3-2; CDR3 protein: ASSLRTGGRGTDTQY
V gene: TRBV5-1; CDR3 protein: ASSLGGGSYEQY
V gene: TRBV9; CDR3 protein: ASSREAGGTGELF
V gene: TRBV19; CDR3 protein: ASSTGRGGYT
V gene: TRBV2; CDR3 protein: ASRGSGGADTQY
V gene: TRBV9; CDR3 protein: ASSPRQGVGEQY
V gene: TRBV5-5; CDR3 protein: ASRSRTGSTDTQY
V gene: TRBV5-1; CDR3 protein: ASSLDNPAVAEAF
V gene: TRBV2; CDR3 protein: VIGQSSYEQY
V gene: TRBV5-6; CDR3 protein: ASSLVDSPNYGYT
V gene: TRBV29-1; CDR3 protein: SVRGTGRDTEAF
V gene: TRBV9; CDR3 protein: ASSLGLAGGPRTGELF
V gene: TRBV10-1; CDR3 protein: ASSNGTGGSNEQY
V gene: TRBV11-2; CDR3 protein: ASSPDGEGETQY